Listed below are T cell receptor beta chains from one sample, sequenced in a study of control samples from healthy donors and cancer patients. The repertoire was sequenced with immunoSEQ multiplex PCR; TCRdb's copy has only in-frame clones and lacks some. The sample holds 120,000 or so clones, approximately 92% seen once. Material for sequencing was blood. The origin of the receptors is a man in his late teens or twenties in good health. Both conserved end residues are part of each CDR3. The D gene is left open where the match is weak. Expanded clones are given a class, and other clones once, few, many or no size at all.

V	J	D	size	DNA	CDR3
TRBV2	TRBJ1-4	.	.	TGTGCCAGCAGTGAGTGGCAGGGGCCGGTTGGAACTAATGAAAAACTGTTTTTT	CASSEWQGPVGTNEKLFF
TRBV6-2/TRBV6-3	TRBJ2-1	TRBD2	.	TGTGCCAGCAGCGGACTAGCGGGCCCCCTGAATGAGCAGTTCTTC	CASSGLAGPLNEQFF
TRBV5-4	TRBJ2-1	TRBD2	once	TGTGCCAGCAGACTCGATCTAGCGGGAGGCAATGAGCAGTTCTTC	CASRLDLAGGNEQFF
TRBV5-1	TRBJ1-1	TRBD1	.	TGCGCCAGCAGCACACACTTGGGGACAGAAGAAGCTTTCTTT	CASSTHLGTEEAFF
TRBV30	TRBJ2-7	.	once	TGTGCCTGGAGTGTAACGAGCAGTGGTGTGGGCACCTACGAGCAGTACTTC	CAWSVTSSGVGTYEQYF
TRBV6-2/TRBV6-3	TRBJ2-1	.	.	TGTGCCAGCAGTTACGTCAGTGAGCAGTTCTTC	CASSYVSEQFF
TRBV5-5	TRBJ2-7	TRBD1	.	TGTGCCAGCAGGGGACCGGGACAGGGGTTCTACGAGCAGTACTTC	CASRGPGQGFYEQYF
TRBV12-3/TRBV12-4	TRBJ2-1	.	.	TGTGCCAGCAGTTCCGACGGGTCTTGGGAGCAGTTCTTC	CASSSDGSWEQFF
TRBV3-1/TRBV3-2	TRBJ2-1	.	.	TGTGCCAGCAGCCAAATAACGCTACCTCCCATCGGACCACAGTTCTTC	CASSQITLPPIGPQFF
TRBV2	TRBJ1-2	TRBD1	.	TGTGCCAGCAGCTCCGGGGGACAGGGTATCTATGGCTACACCTTC	CASSSGGQGIYGYTF
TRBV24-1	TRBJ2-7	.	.	TGTGCCACCAGCCAGCCTTTCGGCGAGCAGTACTTC	CATSQPFGEQYF
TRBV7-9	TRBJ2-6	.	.	TGTGCCAGCAGCTTAGAGCAGGGCGGTGCTGGGGCCAACGTCCTGACTTTC	CASSLEQGGAGANVLTF
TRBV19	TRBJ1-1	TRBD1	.	TGTGCCAGTAGTTCAGGGGGCATTGGGTACACTGAAGCTTTCTTT	CASSSGGIGYTEAFF
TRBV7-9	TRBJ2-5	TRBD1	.	TGTGCCAGCAGCCCTCGGGACAGCCAAGAGACCCAGTACTTC	CASSPRDSQETQYF
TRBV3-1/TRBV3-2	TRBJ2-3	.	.	TGTGCCAGCAGCTACGCGTCAGATACGCAGTATTTT	CASSYASDTQYF
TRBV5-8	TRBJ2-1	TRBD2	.	TGTGCCAGCAGCTCGACTAGCGGGTCCATAAGCTCCTACAATGAGCAGTTCTTC	CASSSTSGSISSYNEQFF
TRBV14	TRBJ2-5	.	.	TGTGCCAGCAAGCCAAGGGGTGGTCAGAAAGAGACCCAGTACTTC	CASKPRGGQKETQYF
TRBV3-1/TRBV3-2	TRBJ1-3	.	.	TGTGCCAGCAGTCATGCAAACACCATATATTTT	CASSHANTIYF
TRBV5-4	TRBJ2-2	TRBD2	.	TGTGCCAGCAGCTTCCGGGCGGGGGGCCCCAAAAACACCGGGGAGCTGTTTTTT	CASSFRAGGPKNTGELFF
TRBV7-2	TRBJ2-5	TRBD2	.	TGTGCCAGCAGACACAGGCTAGGGACTAGCGGGAGGGGCAGGGAGACCCAGTACTTC	CASRHRLGTSGRGRETQYF
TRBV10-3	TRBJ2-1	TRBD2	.	TGTGCCATCAGTTGGAGCGGGGGGGAGTACAATGAGCAGTTCTTC	CAISWSGGEYNEQFF
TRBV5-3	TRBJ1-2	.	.	TGTGCCAGAAGCTGCTTGGGCGCAGTTAACTATGGCTACACCTTC	CARSCLGAVNYGYTF
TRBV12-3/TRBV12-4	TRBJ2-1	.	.	TGTGCCAGCAGTAAGGGAGTATACAATGAGCAGTTCTTC	CASSKGVYNEQFF